Following are 2 T cell receptor beta chains from one sample sequenced in a study of cytomegalovirus exposure and HLA in healthy donors. The primer mix had 60 Vbeta and 13 Jbeta primers. TCRdb's copy holds only in-frame clones and misses some; the assay was immunoSEQ multiplex PCR. The repertoire holds 150,000 to 250,000 clones, with about 80% as singletons. Sequencing input: PBMCs. The receptors here all came from a woman aged 30 to 39 in good health and CMV-seropositive.

The chain combines TRBV19 with TRBJ1-4; D possibly corresponds to TRBD1 (6 bases). This CDR3 is built from 16 residues. The germline V gene has CDR1 LNHDA and CDR2 SQIVND (reference sequence). Trimming took off 4 bases at V and 0 bases at J, with 12 bases between the two ends. The CDR3 DNA is TGTGCCAGTAGTACCGGACAGTCGACAACTAATGAAAAACTGTTTTTT. Protein: CASSTGQSTTNEKLFF.

The chain has TRBV29-1 and TRBJ1-2; a possible D gene is TRBD1 (5 bases). Looked up from germline, CDR1 is SQVTM and CDR2 is ANQGSEA. The V end lost 4 bases, the J end lost 6 bases, and 15 bases lay between the germline ends. The CDR3 has 13 amino acids. The CDR3 here is CSVGPQGFDGYTF. The CDR3 nucleotides are TGCAGCGTTGGCCCTCAGGGATTTGATGGCTACACCTTC.